The source of this TCR beta chain is a study of T cell changes during pregnancy in multiple sclerosis. The protocol was immunoSEQ multiplex PCR, while the TCRdb copy is restricted to in-frame clones and leaves out a portion. The sample yields 50,000 to 75,000 clones, 75% to 95% seen once. The CDR3 consists of 13 residues. Trimming removed 6 bases at V and 8 bases at J, with 17 bases between. Per the germline V gene, CDR1 is MNHNS and CDR2 is SASEGT. The sequence was obtained from a female donor in good health, enrolled as a control in a pregnancy study. This chain joins TRBV6-1 and TRBJ2-7; possibly TRBD2 for D (5 bases). The material sequenced was peripheral blood, taken after pregnancy. CDR3 DNA: TGTGCCAGCAGGGAGAACACTAGTTTCAAGCAGTACTTC. This codes for CASRENTSFKQYF.